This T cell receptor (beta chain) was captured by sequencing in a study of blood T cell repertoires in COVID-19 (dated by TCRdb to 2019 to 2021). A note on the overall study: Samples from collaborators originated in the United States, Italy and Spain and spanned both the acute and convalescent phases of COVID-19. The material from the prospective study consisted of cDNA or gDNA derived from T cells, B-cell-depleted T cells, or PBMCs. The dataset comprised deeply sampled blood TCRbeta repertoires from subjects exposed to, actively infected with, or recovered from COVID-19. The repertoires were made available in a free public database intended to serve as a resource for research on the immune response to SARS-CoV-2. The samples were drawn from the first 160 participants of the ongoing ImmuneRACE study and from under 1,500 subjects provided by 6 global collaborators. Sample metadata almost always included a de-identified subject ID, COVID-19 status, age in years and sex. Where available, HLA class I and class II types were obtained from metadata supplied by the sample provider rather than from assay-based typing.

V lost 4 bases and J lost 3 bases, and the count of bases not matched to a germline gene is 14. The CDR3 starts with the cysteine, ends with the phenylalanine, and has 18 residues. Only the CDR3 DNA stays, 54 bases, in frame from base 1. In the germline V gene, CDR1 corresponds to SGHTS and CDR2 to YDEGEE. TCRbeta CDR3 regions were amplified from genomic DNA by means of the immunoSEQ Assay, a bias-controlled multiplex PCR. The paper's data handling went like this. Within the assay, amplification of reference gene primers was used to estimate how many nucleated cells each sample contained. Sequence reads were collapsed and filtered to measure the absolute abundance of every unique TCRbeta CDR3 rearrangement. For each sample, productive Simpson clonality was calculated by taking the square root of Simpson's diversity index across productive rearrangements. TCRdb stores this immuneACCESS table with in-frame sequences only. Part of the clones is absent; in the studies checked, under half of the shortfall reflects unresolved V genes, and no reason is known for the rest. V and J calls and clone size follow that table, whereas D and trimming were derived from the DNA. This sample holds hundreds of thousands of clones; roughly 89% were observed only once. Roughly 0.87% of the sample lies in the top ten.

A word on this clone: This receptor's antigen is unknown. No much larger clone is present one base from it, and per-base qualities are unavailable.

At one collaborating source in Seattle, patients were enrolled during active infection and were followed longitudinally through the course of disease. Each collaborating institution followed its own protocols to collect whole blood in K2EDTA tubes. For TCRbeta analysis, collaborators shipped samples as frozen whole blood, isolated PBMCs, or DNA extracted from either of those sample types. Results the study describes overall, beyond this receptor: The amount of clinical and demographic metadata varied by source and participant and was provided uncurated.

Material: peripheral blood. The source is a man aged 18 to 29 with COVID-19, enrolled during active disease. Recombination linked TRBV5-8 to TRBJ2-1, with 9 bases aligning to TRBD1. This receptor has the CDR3 CASSPGTGKVKGYNEQFF. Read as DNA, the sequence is TGTGCCAGCAGCCCAGGGACAGGGAAAGTTAAGGGCTACAATGAGCAGTTCTTC.